This T cell receptor (beta chain) was captured in a study of blood T cell repertoires in COVID-19. Study-wide context: Italy, Spain and the United States were the sources of the convalescent and acute COVID-19 samples. PBMCs, B-cell-depleted T cells, or T cells were the source of the cDNA or gDNA that made up the material.

The CDR3 is made up of 10 amino acids. Looked up from germline, CDR1 is DFQATT and CDR2 is SNEGSKA (reference sequence). Trimming removed 5 bases from V and 5 bases from J, with 6 bases in between. Measured with immunoSEQ multiplex PCR; TCRdb has only the in-frame clones, and not every one. The sample records roughly 230,000 clones, around four fifths being singletons. Sequenced material: peripheral blood. This chain joins TRBV20-1 and TRBJ1-1; perhaps TRBD1 as D (5 bases). This receptor was obtained from a woman aged 60-75 years with active or convalescent COVID-19. CDR3 DNA: TGCAGTGCTGCAGGGACTGAAGCTTTCTTT. This codes for CSAAGTEAFF.